This TCR beta chain was sequenced for a study of technical replicates of blood from a few donors. Germline V lookup: CDR1 SGHAT, CDR2 FQDESV (reference sequence). V lost 2 bases to trimming and J lost 1 base; unmatched junction nucleotides: 14. The CDR3 sequence is 19 residues long. Clones were sequenced by immunoSEQ multiplex PCR, and TCRdb holds only the in-frame ones, with some missing. The sample records 75,000 to 90,000 clones, just over 90% being singletons. The specimen sequenced was T cells isolated from PBMCs. The sequence was collected from a human donor in good health. The chain combines TRBV11-1 with TRBJ2-5; 9 bases agree with TRBD1. CDR3 region: CASSLIDRGVLLSQETQYF. Here the CDR3 DNA reads TGTGCCAGCAGCTTAATAGACAGGGGGGTCCTTTTGAGCCAAGAGACCCAGTACTTC.